The rows below give T cell receptor beta chains drawn from one sample of a study of regulatory T cells in long-lasting Graves disease. TCRdb re-called the multiplex PCR reads through MiXCR, storing one row per CDR3 protein. The sample shows a few hundred thousand distinct CDR3 sequences, over 9.5% of them seen only once. These same records also appear under a second study, on T cells in Graves' hyperthyroidism and ophthalmopathy.

Sequencing used peripheral blood mononuclear cells (PBMCs), obtained at new diagnosis, from a patient treated with antithyroid drugs. These receptors all come from a woman between 18 and 30 years old with Graves disease. The CDR3 runs from the conserved cysteine through the conserved F or W. The D gene is left open where the match is weak. Rows give clone size only sometimes, using once, few, many, or a class for an expanded clone.

v_call	d_call	clone_size	j_call	cdr3_nt	cdr3_aa
TRBV12-5	.	many	TRBJ1-3	TGTGCTACCATGTCCCTGATCTCTGGAAACACCATATATTTT	CATMSLISGNTIYF
TRBV29-1	.	.	TRBJ1-4	TGCAGCGTTGCTGGAGCAGAGGCTAATGAAAAACTGTTTTTT	CSVAGAEANEKLFF
TRBV5-6	TRBD1	many	TRBJ1-2	TGTGCCAGCAGCTTCTGGACAGGGTTGTATAACTATGGCTACACCTTC	CASSFWTGLYNYGYTF
TRBV20-1	.	many	TRBJ1-2	TGCAGTGCAAAGACAGGAATAGACTATGGCTACACCTTC	CSAKTGIDYGYTF
TRBV12-3/TRBV12-4	.	many	TRBJ1-1	TGTGCCAGCAGTCATTTAAGTAACACTGAAGCTTTCTTT	CASSHLSNTEAFF
TRBV6-5	.	.	TRBJ2-1	TGTGCCAGCAGTTCGGGGGACCACAATGAGCAGTTCTTC	CASSSGDHNEQFF
TRBV12-3/TRBV12-4	TRBD2	few	TRBJ2-1	TGTGCCAGCCTGACTAGCGCCAGCGTAAGCAATGAGCAGTTCTTC	CASLTSASVSNEQFF
TRBV19	.	few	TRBJ1-2	TGTGCCAGTAGTAATAAGCCAAACTATGGCTACACCTTC	CASSNKPNYGYTF
TRBV4-3	.	.	TRBJ2-5	TGCGCCAGCAGCCAAGGTTATTCACGGGCGGACACCCAGTACTTC	CASSQGYSRADTQYF
TRBV15	.	few	TRBJ2-4	TGTGCCACCAGCGACGGGAGAAGCGGAACCAAAAACGTTCAGTACTTC	CATSDGRSGTKNVQYF
TRBV15	.	many	TRBJ2-3	TGTGCCACCAGCGGCCTCGCAGCGGCTAGCACAGATACGCAGTATTTT	CATSGLAAASTDTQYF
TRBV7-9	.	.	TRBJ1-1	TGTGCCAGCAGCTTAGTAGGCCGATACAGGGTTAGGACTGAAGCTTTCTTT	CASSLVGRYRVRTEAFF
TRBV3-1	.	many	TRBJ1-4	TGTGCCAGCAGTCGCTATGCCGGACCCCTAGGTGAAAAACTGTTTTTT	CASSRYAGPLGEKLFF
TRBV2	.	.	TRBJ2-3	TGTGCCAGCACCTCCTCTACCCGATACGCAGTATTT	CASTSSTRYAVF
TRBV20-1	TRBD2	few	TRBJ2-1	TGCAGTGCTACCCCCAGGCAGCGGGAGAACAATGAGCAGTTCTTC	CSATPRQRENNEQFF
TRBV6-2/TRBV6-3	TRBD2	few	TRBJ2-5	TGTGCCAGCAGTAGCGGGGGCTACGAAGAGACCCAGTACTTC	CASSSGGYEETQYF
TRBV6-5	TRBD2	many	TRBJ2-7	TGTGCCAGCAGTTACTCATCAGCGGGAGCGTCCTACGAGCAGTACTTC	CASSYSSAGASYEQYF
TRBV12-3/TRBV12-4	TRBD1	many	TRBJ1-1	TGTGCCACAAAGACAGGGAGTCGCACTGAAGCTTTCTTT	CATKTGSRTEAFF
TRBV7-3	.	.	TRBJ2-3	TGTGCCAGCAGCTTAACGGACGGAGCAGATACGCAGTATTTT	CASSLTDGADTQYF
TRBV7-2	.	many	TRBJ2-5	TGTGCCAGCAGGTTTAGGGGGACCCAAGAGACCCAGTACTTC	CASRFRGTQETQYF
TRBV5-1	.	.	TRBJ2-2	TGCGCCAGCAGCTTGGCCGCGGGGCGAGGCGGGGAGCTGTTTTTT	CASSLAAGRGGELFF
TRBV12-3/TRBV12-4	.	few	TRBJ1-5	TGTGCCAGCAGTCCCCGACGGACCGATCAGCCCCAGCATTTT	CASSPRRTDQPQHF
TRBV7-8	.	many	TRBJ1-1	TGTGCCAGCAGCTTAGGTCGGGCCAAAATCGGGAACACTGAAGCTTTCTTT	CASSLGRAKIGNTEAFF
TRBV12-3/TRBV12-4	.	many	TRBJ2-4	TGTGCCAGCAGTTTATTAGTCGTGGGGATAGCCAAAAACATTCAGTACTTC	CASSLLVVGIAKNIQYF
TRBV4-2	.	few	TRBJ2-2	TGTGCCAGCAGACCCGGGACAACGAACACCGGGGAGCTGTTTTTT	CASRPGTTNTGELFF
TRBV27	.	many	TRBJ1-5	TGTGCCAGCAGTCCTCTCTGGGGACTCAATCAGCCCCAGCATTTT	CASSPLWGLNQPQHF
TRBV29-1	.	.	TRBJ1-2	TGCAGCGTGAAACCGGGGGACCCTTTCCCCTACCTATATGGCTACACCTTC	CSVKPGDPFPYLYGYTF
TRBV27	.	many	TRBJ2-4	TGTGCCAGCAGTTCCAAGCCCCCGATATACAAAAACATTCAGTACTTC	CASSSKPPIYKNIQYF